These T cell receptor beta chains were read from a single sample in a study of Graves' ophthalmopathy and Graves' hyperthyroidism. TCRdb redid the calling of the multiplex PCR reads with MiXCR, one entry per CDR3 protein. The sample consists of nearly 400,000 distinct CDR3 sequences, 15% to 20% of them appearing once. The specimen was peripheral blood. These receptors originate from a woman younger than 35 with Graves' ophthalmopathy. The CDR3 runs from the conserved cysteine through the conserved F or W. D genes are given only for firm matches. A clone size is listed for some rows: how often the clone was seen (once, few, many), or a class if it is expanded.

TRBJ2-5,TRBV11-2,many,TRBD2,CASRGEREGREETQYF,TGTGCCAGCAGGGGGGAGCGGGAGGGCCGGGAGGAGACCCAGTACTTC
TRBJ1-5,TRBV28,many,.,CASSLPSRQANQPQHF,TGTGCCAGCAGTTTACCTAGTAGACAGGCTAATCAGCCCCAGCATTTT
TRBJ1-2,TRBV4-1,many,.,CASSQAGALYGYTF,TGCGCCAGCAGCCAAGCGGGAGCCCTCTATGGCTACACCTTC
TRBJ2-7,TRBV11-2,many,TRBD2,CASSLDLTSGRYEQYF,TGTGCCAGCAGCTTAGATCTGACTAGCGGGAGATACGAGCAGTACTTC
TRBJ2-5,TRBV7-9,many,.,CASSLGEYQETQYF,TGTGCCAGCAGCTTAGGGGAGTACCAAGAGACCCAGTACTTC
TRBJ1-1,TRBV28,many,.,CASSPRQGLEAFF,TGTGCCAGCAGTCCACGCCAGGGGCTTGAAGCTTTCTTT
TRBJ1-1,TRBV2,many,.,CASRRESDTEAFF,TGTGCCAGCAGGCGGGAGTCGGACACTGAAGCTTTCTTT
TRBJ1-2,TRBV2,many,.,CASSDSGANIGYTF,TGTGCCAGCAGTGACTCTGGGGCCAACATCGGCTACACCTTC
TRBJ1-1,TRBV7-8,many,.,CASSLFGGKAFF,TGTGCCAGCAGCTTATTCGGGGGGAAAGCTTTCTTT
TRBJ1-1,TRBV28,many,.,CASSPQRLNTEAFF,TGTGCCAGCAGTCCCCAACGATTGAACACTGAAGCTTTCTTT
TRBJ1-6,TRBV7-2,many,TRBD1,CASSLTGDLNSPLHF,TGTGCCAGCAGCCTTACAGGGGACCTTAATTCACCCCTCCACTTT
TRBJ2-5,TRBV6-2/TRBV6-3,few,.,CASSQPGQQETQYF,TGTGCCAGCAGTCAGCCGGGACAACAAGAGACCCAGTACTTC
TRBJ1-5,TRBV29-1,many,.,CSVDRADQPQHF,TGCAGCGTTGACCGGGCGGATCAGCCCCAGCATTTT
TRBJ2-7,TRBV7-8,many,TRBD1,CASTRDRVAYEQYF,TGTGCCAGCACTAGGGACAGGGTCGCCTACGAGCAGTACTTC
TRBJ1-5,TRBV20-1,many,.,CSARQGRDQPQHF,TGCAGTGCTAGACAGGGGAGAGATCAGCCCCAGCATTTT
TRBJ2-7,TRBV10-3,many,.,CAILNHNTYEQYF,TGTGCCATCCTAAATCACAATACCTACGAGCAGTACTTC
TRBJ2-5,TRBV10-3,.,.,CAISEAHYGQETQYF,TGTGCCATCAGTGAGGCCCACTACGGACAAGAGACCCAGTACTTC
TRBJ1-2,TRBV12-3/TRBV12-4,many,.,CASSLGDRGYTF,TGTGCCAGCAGTTTAGGGGACCGTGGCTACACCTTC
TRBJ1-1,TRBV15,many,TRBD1,CATSRTGGGPRTEAFF,TGTGCCACCTCTAGGACAGGAGGGGGTCCGAGGACTGAAGCTTTCTTT
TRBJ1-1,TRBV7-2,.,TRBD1,CASSPMGQVNTEAFF,TGTGCCAGCAGCCCAATGGGACAGGTGAACACTGAAGCTTTCTTT
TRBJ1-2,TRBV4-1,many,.,CASSQVGQAANYGYTF,TGCGCCAGCAGCCAAGTCGGGCAGGCAGCTAACTATGGCTACACCTTC
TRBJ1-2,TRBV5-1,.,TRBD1,CASSLGDRGTRGYGYTF,TGCGCCAGCAGCTTGGGGGACAGGGGGACGAGGGGCTATGGCTACACCTTC
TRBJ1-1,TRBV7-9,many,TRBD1,CASSPQTGVNTEAFF,TGTGCCAGCAGCCCACAAACAGGGGTGAACACTGAAGCTTTCTTT
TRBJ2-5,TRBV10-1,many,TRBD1,CASSGPGQAQETQYF,TGCGCCAGCAGTGGCCCGGGACAGGCGCAAGAGACCCAGTACTTC
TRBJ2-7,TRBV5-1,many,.,CASNNRESSTYEQYF,TGCGCCAGCAATAACCGGGAGTCCTCAACCTACGAGCAGTACTTC
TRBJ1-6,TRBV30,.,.,CAWSLGTYYNSPLHF,TGTGCCTGGAGTCTCGGGACTTACTATAATTCACCCCTCCACTTT
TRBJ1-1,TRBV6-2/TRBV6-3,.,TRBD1,CASSYGDRVAEAFF,TGTGCCAGCAGTTACGGGGACAGGGTGGCTGAAGCTTTCTTT
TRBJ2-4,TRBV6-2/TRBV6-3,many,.,CASTPSGAQNIQYF,TGTGCCAGCACCCCTTCCGGGGCCCAAAACATTCAGTACTTC
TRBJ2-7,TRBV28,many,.,CASIPPGNLYEQYF,TGTGCCAGCATCCCCCCAGGGAATCTCTACGAGCAGTACTTC
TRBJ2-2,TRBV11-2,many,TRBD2,CASRPGGGSTGELFF,TGTGCCAGCAGACCCGGGGGAGGGAGCACCGGGGAGCTGTTTTTT
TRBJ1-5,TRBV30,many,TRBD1,CAWRGDRANQPQHF,TGTGCCTGGAGGGGAGACAGGGCAAACCAGCCCCAGCATTTT
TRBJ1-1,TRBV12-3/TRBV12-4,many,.,CASSPDIKPTEAFF,TGTGCCAGCAGTCCGGACATTAAACCCACTGAAGCTTTCTTT
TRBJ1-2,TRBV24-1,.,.,CATSDPRTNYGYTF,TGTGCCACCAGTGATCCCCGTACTAACTATGGCTACACCTTC
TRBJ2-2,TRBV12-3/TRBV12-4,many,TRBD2,CASSLGLADTGELFF,TGTGCCAGCAGTTTAGGACTAGCGGACACCGGGGAGCTGTTTTTT
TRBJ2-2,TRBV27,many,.,CASSPRHGELFF,TGTGCCAGCAGTCCCAGGCACGGGGAGCTGTTTTTT
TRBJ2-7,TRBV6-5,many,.,CASSYIKEAYEQYF,TGTGCCAGCAGTTACATAAAGGAGGCCTACGAGCAGTACTTC
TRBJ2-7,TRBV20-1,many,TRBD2,CSAYGGGQAYEQYF,TGCAGTGCTTACGGGGGAGGGCAGGCCTACGAGCAGTACTTC
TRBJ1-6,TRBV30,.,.,CAIRPVGPYNSPLHF,TGTGCCATCCGACCCGTCGGCCCCTATAATTCACCCCTCCACTTT
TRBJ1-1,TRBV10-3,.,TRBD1,CAISESLIRGQMRNTEAFF,TGTGCCATCAGTGAGTCTCTAATAAGGGGACAGATGAGGAACACTGAAGCTTTCTTT
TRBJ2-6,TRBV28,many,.,CASSVRGQLSGANVLTF,TGTGCCAGCAGTGTGCGGGGACAGCTCTCTGGGGCCAACGTCCTGACTTTC
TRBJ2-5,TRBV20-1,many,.,CSARVVTSETQYF,TGCAGTGCTAGAGTCGTTACATCGGAGACCCAGTACTTC